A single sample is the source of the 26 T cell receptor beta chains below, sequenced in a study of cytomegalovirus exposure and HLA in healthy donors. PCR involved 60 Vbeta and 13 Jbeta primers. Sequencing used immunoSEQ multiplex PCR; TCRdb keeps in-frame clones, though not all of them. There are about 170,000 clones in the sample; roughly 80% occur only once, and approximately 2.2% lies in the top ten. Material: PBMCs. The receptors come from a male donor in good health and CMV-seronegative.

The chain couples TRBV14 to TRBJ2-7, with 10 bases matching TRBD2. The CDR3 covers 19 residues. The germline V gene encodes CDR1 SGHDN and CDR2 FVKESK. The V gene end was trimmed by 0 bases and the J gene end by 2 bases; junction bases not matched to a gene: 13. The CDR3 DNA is TGTGCCAGCAGCCAAGATTACCGACACTCTAGCGGGGGCCCCTACGAGCAGTACTTC. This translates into CASSQDYRHSSGGPYEQYF.

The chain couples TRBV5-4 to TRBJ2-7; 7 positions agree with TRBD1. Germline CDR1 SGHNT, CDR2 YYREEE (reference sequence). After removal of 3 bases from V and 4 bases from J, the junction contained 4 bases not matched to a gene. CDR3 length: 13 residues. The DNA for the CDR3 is TGTGCCAGCAGCTCGACAGGGCGATACGAGCAGTACTTC. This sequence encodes CASSSTGRYEQYF.

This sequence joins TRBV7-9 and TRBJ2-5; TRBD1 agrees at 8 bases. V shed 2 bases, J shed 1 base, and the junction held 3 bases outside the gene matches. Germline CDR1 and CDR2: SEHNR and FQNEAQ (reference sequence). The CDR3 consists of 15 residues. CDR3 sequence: CASSLRGQVQETQYF. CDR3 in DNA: TGTGCCAGCAGCTTACGGGGACAGGTCCAAGAGACCCAGTACTTC.

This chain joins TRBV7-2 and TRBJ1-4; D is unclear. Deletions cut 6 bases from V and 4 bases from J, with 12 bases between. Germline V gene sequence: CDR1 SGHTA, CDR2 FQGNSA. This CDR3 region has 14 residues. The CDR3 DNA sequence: TGTGCCAGCAGTCGGGATCCTGTTAATGAAAAACTGTTTTTT. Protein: CASSRDPVNEKLFF.

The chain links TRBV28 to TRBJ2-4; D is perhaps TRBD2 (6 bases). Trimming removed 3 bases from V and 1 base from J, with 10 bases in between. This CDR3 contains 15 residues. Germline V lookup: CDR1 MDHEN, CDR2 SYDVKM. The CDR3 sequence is CASSLGGSAKNIQYF. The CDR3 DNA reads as TGTGCCAGCAGTTTGGGGGGTTCGGCCAAAAACATTCAGTACTTC.

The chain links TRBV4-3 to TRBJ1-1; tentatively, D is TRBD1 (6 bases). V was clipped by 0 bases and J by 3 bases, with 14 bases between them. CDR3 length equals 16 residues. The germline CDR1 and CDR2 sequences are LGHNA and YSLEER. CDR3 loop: CASSQETGRRYTEAFF. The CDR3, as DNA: TGCGCCAGCAGCCAAGAGACAGGCCGACGGTACACTGAAGCTTTCTTT.

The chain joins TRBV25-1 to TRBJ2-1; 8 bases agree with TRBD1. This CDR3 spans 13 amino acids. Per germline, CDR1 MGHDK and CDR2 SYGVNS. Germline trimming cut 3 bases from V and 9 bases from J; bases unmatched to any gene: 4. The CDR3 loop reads CASSEQTGGEQFF. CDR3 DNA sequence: TGTGCCAGCAGTGAGCAAACAGGGGGTGAGCAGTTCTTC.

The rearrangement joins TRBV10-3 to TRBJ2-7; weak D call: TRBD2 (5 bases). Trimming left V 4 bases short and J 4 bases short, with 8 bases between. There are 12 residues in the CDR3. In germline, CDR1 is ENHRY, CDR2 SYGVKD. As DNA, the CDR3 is TGTGCCATCAGTGTCGGGGTTTACGAGCAGTACTTC. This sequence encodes CAISVGVYEQYF.

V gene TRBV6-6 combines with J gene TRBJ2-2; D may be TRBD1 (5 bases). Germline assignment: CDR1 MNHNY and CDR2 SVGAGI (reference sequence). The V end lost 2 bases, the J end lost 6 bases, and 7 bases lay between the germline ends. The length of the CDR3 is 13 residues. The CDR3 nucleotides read TGTGCCAGCAGTTACGAAGGGGCCGGGGAGCTGTTTTTT. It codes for CASSYEGAGELFF.

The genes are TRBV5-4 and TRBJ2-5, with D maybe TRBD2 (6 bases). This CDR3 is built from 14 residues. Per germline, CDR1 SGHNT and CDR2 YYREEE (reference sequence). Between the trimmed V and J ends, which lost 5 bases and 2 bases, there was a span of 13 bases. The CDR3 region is CASSTRGIQETQYF. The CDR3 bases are TGTGCCAGCAGTACGCGGGGTATACAAGAGACCCAGTACTTC. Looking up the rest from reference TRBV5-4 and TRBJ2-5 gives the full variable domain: ETGVTQSPTHLIKTRGQQVTLRCSSQSGHNTVSWYQQALGQGPQFIFQYYREEENGRGNFPPRFSGLQFPNYSSELNVNALELDDSALYLCASSTRGIQETQYFGPGTRLLVL.

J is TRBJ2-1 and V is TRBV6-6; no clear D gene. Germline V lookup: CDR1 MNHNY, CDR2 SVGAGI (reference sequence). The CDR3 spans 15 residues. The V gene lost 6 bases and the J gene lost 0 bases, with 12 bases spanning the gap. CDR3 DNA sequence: TGTGCCAGCAGCGATCCCAGGAACTCCTACAATGAGCAGTTCTTC. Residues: CASSDPRNSYNEQFF.

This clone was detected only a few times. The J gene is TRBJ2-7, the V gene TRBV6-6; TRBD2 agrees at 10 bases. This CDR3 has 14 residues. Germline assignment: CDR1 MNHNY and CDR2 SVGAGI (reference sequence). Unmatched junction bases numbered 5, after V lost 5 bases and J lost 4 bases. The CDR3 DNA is TGTGCCAGCAGTCAAGTAGCGGGGGGTTACGAGCAGTACTTC. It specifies CASSQVAGGYEQYF.

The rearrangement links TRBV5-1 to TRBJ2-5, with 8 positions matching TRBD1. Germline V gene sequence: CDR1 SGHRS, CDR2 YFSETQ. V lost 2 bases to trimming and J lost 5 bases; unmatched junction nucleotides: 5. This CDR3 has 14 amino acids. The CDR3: CASSFGRQGETQYF. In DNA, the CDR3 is TGCGCCAGCAGCTTTGGGAGACAGGGGGAGACCCAGTACTTC.

The CDR3 DNA reads as TGTGCCTGGAGGCCGGGACTAGCGGGACCAGATACGCAGTATTTT. Translating gives CAWRPGLAGPDTQYF. V is TRBV30 and J is TRBJ2-3; TRBD2 agrees at 13 bases. CDR1 GTSNPN and CDR2 SVGIG come from the germline V gene (reference sequence). The CDR3 is 15 residues long. V shed 3 bases, J shed 4 bases, and the junction held 4 bases outside the gene matches.

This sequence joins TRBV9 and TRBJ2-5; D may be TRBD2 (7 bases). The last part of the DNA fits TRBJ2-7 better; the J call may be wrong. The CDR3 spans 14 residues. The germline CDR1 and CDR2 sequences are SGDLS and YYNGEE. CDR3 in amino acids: CASSLRGGGGEQYF. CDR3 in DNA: TGTGCCAGCAGCCTTAGGGGAGGGGGAGGCGAGCAGTACTTC.

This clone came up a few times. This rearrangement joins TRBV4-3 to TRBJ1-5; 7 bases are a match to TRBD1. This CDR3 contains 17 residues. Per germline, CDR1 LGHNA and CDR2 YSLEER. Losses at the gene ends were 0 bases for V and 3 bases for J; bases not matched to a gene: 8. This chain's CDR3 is CASSQDPPGQNNQPQHF. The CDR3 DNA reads TGCGCCAGCAGCCAAGACCCCCCGGGACAGAACAATCAGCCCCAGCATTTT.

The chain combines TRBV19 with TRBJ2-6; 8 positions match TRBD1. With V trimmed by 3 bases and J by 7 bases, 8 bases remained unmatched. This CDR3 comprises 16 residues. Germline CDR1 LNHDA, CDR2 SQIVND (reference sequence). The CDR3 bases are TGTGCCAGTAGTATCCATAGAGGACAGGGAGCCAACGTCCTGACTTTC. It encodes CASSIHRGQGANVLTF.

The CDR3 protein is CASSPRQGAVEGYTF. In nucleotides, the CDR3 is TGTGCCAGCAGCCCCAGGCAGGGGGCGGTGGAAGGCTACACCTTC. This rearrangement joins TRBV7-6 to TRBJ1-2, with TRBD1 matching over 8 bases. This CDR3 has 15 amino acids. With V trimmed by 5 bases and J by 8 bases, 13 bases remained unmatched. In germline, CDR1 is SGHVS, CDR2 FNYEAQ.

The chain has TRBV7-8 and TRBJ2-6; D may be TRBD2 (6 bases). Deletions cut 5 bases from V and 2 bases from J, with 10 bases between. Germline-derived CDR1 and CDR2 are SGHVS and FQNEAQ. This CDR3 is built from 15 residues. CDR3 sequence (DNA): TGTGCCAGCAGCCCCCCGGGAGCTGGGGCCAACGTCCTGACTTTC. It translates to CASSPPGAGANVLTF.

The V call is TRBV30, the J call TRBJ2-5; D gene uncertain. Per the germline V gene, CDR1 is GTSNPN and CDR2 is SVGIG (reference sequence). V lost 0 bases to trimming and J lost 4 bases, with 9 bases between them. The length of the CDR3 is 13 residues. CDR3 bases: TGTGCCTGGAGTGTACTTAATGGAGAGACCCAGTACTTC. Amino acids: CAWSVLNGETQYF.

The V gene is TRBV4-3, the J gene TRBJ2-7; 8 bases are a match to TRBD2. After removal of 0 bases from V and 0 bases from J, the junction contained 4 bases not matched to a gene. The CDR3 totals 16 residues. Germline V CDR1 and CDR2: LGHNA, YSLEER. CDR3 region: CASSQEPGGPSYEQYF. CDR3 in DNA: TGCGCCAGCAGCCAAGAACCGGGAGGGCCCTCCTACGAGCAGTACTTC.

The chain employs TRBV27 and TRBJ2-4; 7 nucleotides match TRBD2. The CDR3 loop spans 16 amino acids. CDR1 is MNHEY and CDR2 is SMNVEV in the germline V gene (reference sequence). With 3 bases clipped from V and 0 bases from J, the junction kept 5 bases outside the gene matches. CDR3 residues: CASSFGEGTAKNIQYF. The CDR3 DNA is TGTGCCAGCAGTTTCGGGGAGGGGACAGCCAAAAACATTCAGTACTTC.

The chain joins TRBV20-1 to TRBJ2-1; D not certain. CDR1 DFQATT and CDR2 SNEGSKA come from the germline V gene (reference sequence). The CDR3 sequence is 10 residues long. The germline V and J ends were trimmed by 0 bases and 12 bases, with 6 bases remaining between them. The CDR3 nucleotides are TGCAGTGCTAGAGAACTTGGGCAGTTCTTC. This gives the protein CSARELGQFF.

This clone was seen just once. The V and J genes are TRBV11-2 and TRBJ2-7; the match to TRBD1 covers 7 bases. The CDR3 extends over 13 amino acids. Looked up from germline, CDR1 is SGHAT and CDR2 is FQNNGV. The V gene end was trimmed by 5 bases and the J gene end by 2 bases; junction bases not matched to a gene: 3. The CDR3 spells CASSLGTAYEQYF. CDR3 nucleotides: TGTGCCAGCAGCCTCGGGACAGCCTACGAGCAGTACTTC.

The CDR3 is CASSSLAGAGNEQFF. The CDR3 DNA reads TGTGCCAGCAGCTCCTTAGCGGGAGCAGGAAATGAGCAGTTCTTC. This chain links TRBV7-9 with TRBJ2-1, with TRBD2 matching 9 bases. With 4 bases clipped from V and 7 bases from J, the junction kept 8 bases outside the gene matches. Germline V gives CDR1 SEHNR, CDR2 FQNEAQ (reference sequence). The CDR3 runs to 15 residues.

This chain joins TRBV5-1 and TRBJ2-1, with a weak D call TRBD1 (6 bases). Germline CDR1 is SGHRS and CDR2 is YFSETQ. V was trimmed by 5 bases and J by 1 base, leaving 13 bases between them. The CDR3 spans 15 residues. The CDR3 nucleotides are TGCGCCAGCAGACCCAATCAGGGGTCCTACAATGAGCAGTTCTTC. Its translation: CASRPNQGSYNEQFF.